This T cell receptor (beta chain) emerged from a study of shared clonotypes between healthy human individuals. Per sorted-subset replicate PCR, input was around 200 ng DNA, representing around 29,000 T cell genomes. The assay was immunoSEQ multiplex PCR, and TCRdb's table has in-frame clones only and misses some. The data contain roughly 2.4 million clones, approximately 96% of them seen just once; the ten biggest clones take up roughly 0.13%. V was pared by 0 bases and J by 2 bases, with 12 bases between. CDR3 length: 15 amino acids. Germline lookup yields CDR1 SGHNT and CDR2 YYREEE (reference sequence).

The chain combines TRBV5-4 with TRBJ2-7, with D uncertain. The origin of this receptor is a man aged 18 to 29 in good health. Material for sequencing was naive CD4+ T cells sorted from blood. The subset is: CD45RA+ positively selected. Here the CDR3 reads CASSLGRTSPYEQYF. The CDR3 DNA is TGTGCCAGCAGCTTGGGCCGGACGAGCCCCTACGAGCAGTACTTC.